Described below is a single T cell receptor beta chain sequence and its context. Original analysis: Amplification of reference gene primers was used by the study to estimate nucleated cell counts. Profiled with immunoSEQ multiplex PCR; TCRdb holds only in-frame clones, not every one. V and J calls and clone size are as listed in that table; D and trimming were resolved from the DNA. The sample records 200,000 to 250,000 clones, 86% being singletons. The entry originates in a study of blood T cell repertoires in COVID-19. Across the study: Samples came from the United States, Italy and Spain, spanning acute and convalescent COVID-19.

CDR3 length: 15 residues. Germline V gives CDR1 MNHNS, CDR2 SASEGT. The V gene lost 1 base and the J gene lost 0 bases, with 9 bases spanning the gap. This TCR derives from a man older than 75 with acute or convalescent COVID-19. The specimen was peripheral blood. V is TRBV6-1 and J is TRBJ1-1; a weak D match, TRBD1 (5 bases). The DNA for the CDR3 is TGTGCCAGCAGTGAAGTCGGGGGTCTGAACACTGAAGCTTTCTTT. Protein sequence: CASSEVGGLNTEAFF.